These T cell receptor beta chains were read from a single sample in a study of neoadjuvant anti-PD-1 for oral cavity cancer. Assay used: immunoSEQ multiplex PCR; TCRdb lists only in-frame clones, some missing. The sample includes about 23,000 clones, about 26% seen only once; the top ten take around 17%. This specimen consisted of tumor tissue, obtained after nivolumab (anti-PD-1) treatment. The receptors stem from a person aged 40 to 85 with oral cavity squamous cell carcinoma. Each CDR3 is given with its conserved first and last residue. The D gene is left open where the match is weak.

CASSQEGSSGRADTQYF,TRBD2,TRBV4-1,17,TRBJ2-3
CAISEPGTTNEKLFF,-,TRBV10-3,15,TRBJ1-4
CASSDGARRAEQYF,-,TRBV25-1,14,TRBJ2-7
CASSQSVRGLGIGNEQFF,TRBD2,TRBV23-1,18,TRBJ2-1
CAWSATGIGSGANVLTF,-,TRBV30,17,TRBJ2-6
CASSYSSSGRGDEQFF,-,TRBV6-5,16,TRBJ2-1
CASSLGSGTGGEQYF,TRBD1,TRBV7-9,15,TRBJ2-7
CASSFGTPTENYGYTF,-,TRBV5-4,16,TRBJ1-2
CASSWTSGSIPEHYNEQFF,TRBD2,TRBV5-6,19,TRBJ2-1
CAIRTGPTYEQYF,-,TRBV10-3,13,TRBJ2-7
CASSLRLHSYEQYF,-,TRBV27,14,TRBJ2-7
CASLSLNEQFF,-,TRBV19,11,TRBJ2-1
CAISEGLSGNTIYF,-,TRBV10-3,14,TRBJ1-3
CASSLVIGNNSPLHF,-,TRBV7-9,15,TRBJ1-6
CASSPKRLGEQYF,-,TRBV9,13,TRBJ2-7
CASSQAGAGPYEQYF,-,TRBV4-1,15,TRBJ2-7
CASSLGLAGSYEQYF,TRBD2,TRBV7-2,15,TRBJ2-7
CASSERRTDTQYF,-,TRBV10-1,13,TRBJ2-3